Following are 7 T cell receptor beta chains from one sample sequenced in a study of shared clonotypes between healthy human individuals. Naivety among CD8 cells was defined by CD45RO negativity and positive CCR7 selection, thereby excluding terminally differentiated effector memory CD45RA+ cells. Libraries were prepared by immunoSEQ multiplex PCR; TCRdb keeps only in-frame clonotypes and omits some of them. The sample lists about 820,000 clones; around 93% were seen once. The sequenced material came from naive CD8+ T cells sorted from blood. The receptor set was obtained from a man aged 30-40 years in good health.

The gene calls are TRBV30 and TRBJ1-2; D is unresolved. From germline, CDR1 is GTSNPN and CDR2 SVGIG (reference sequence). Between the trimmed V and J ends, which lost 1 base and 8 bases, there was a span of 11 bases. This CDR3 is 12 amino acids long. CDR3 region: CAWSADARGYTF. Here the CDR3 DNA reads TGTGCCTGGAGTGCCGACGCCAGGGGCTACACCTTC. Using reference TRBV30 and TRBJ1-2 for the parts outside the CDR3, the full variable domain is SQTIHQWPATLVQPVGSPLSLECTVEGTSNPNLYWYRQAAGRGLQLLFYSVGIGQISSEVPQNLSASRPQDRQFILSSKKLLLSDSGFYLCAWSADARGYTFGSGTRLTVV.

This clone was seen only once. In DNA form, the CDR3 reads TGTGCCAGCAGTTCCAGAATGCAGGGGGAGGATCAGCCCCAGCATTTT. Translation gives CASSSRMQGEDQPQHF. The chain carries TRBV7-8 and TRBJ1-5, with TRBD1 matching over 7 bases. Looked up from germline, CDR1 is SGHVS and CDR2 is FQNEAQ. The ends lost 6 bases at V and 5 bases at J; junction bases unmatched: 13. The CDR3 extends over 16 amino acids.

The rearrangement joins TRBV1 to TRBJ2-7. TRBV1 is a pseudogene segment. The CDR3 extends over 15 amino acids. DNA for the CDR3: TGCACCAGCAGTCCCCGGGGCGGCTGGGCCTACGAGCAGTACTTC. This gives the protein CTSSPRGGWAYEQYF.

The chain employs TRBV18 and TRBJ2-2, with 9 bases fitting TRBD1. Germline assignment: CDR1 KGHSH and CDR2 LQKENI. The V and J ends lost 6 bases and 3 bases, in that order; junction bases with no gene match: 8. The CDR3 loop spans 16 amino acids. CDR3 bases: TGTGCCAGCTCGCCGATGGACAGGGGACACACCGGGGAGCTGTTTTTT. Translated: CASSPMDRGHTGELFF.

The V call is TRBV7-9, the J call TRBJ2-5; 11 nucleotides line up with TRBD1. With 2 bases clipped from V and 1 base from J, the junction kept 6 bases outside the gene matches. This CDR3 spans 17 amino acids. Germline CDR1 reads SEHNR; CDR2 reads FQNEAQ (reference sequence). The CDR3 DNA follows: TGTGCCAGCAGCTTATTTGGGACAGGGGGGCTCCAAGAGACCCAGTACTTC. This encodes CASSLFGTGGLQETQYF.

The V gene is TRBV2, the J gene TRBJ2-1; D might be TRBD2 (5 bases). This CDR3 spans 12 amino acids. Trimming stripped 6 bases from V and 8 bases from J, with 11 bases between. CDR1 and CDR2 (germline): SNHLY, FYNNEI. CDR3 in amino acids: CASRLVSDEQFF. CDR3 nucleotides: TGTGCCAGCAGACTAGTTTCCGATGAGCAGTTCTTC.

J is TRBJ1-2 and V is TRBV29-1; the D gene is possibly TRBD1 (6 bases). This CDR3 spans 13 amino acids. V shed 6 bases and J shed 6 bases, with 17 bases lying between them. The V gene's germline CDR1 is SQVTM and CDR2 ANQGSEA. CDR3 loop: CSVRPGESDGYTF. CDR3 nucleotides: TGCAGCGTGAGGCCAGGGGAATCGGATGGCTACACCTTC.